The 4 T cell receptor beta chains below come from one sample, sequenced in a study of monozygotic twins with inflammatory bowel disease. TCRdb reworked the 5' RACE reads into one entry per CDR3 protein, no DNA. In all, the sample yields 300,000 to 400,000 distinct CDR3 sequences. The specimen sequenced was blood. The receptors here all came from a human donor with ulcerative colitis or Crohn's disease, or a healthy co-twin of an affected twin (not recorded which).

V gene TRBV21-1 combines with J gene TRBJ1-5; TCRdb gives TRBD1 as the D gene, but with no DNA this cannot be confirmed. TRBV21-1 is tagged as a pseudogene. The CDR3 has 16 amino acids. The CDR3 protein is CASSKNQGDSNQPQHF.

The chain recombines TRBV19 with TRBJ2-2; there is no DNA to check the TCRdb D call of TRBD2. The CDR3 has 15 residues. The V gene's germline CDR1 is LNHDA and CDR2 SQIVND (reference sequence). CDR3 loop: CASSILAGDTGELFF.

This chain uses TRBV7-8 with TRBJ2-2; no DNA is available, so the TRBD1 call from TCRdb remains unchecked. Germline V gene data show CDR1 as SGHVS and CDR2 as FQNEAQ. CDR3 length equals 16 residues. The CDR3: CASSQDRGFGIGELFF.

The genes are TRBV20-1 and TRBJ2-7; TCRdb designates TRBD2, a call that cannot be tested without DNA. The germline CDR1 and CDR2 sequences are DFQATT and SNEGSKA (reference sequence). The CDR3 covers 13 residues. The CDR3 loop reads CSARGTSTYEQYF.